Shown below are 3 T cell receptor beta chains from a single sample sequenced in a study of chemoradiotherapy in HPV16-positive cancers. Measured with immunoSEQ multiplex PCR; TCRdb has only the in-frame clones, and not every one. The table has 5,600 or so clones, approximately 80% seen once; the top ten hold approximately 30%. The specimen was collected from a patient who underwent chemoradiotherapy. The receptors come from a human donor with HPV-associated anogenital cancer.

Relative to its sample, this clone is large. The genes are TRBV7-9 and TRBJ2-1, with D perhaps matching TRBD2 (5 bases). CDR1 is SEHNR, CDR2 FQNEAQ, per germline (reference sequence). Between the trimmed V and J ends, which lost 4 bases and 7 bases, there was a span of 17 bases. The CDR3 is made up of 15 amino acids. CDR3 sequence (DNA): TGTGCCAGCAGCTCAACGCGGGCCTATGGGAATGAGCAGTTCTTC. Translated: CASSSTRAYGNEQFF.

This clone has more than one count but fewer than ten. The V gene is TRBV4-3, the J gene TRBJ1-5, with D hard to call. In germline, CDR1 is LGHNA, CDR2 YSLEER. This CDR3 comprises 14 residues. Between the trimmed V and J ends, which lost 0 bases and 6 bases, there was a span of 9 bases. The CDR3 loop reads CASSQDVGPQPQHF. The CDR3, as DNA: TGCGCCAGCAGCCAAGATGTGGGCCCTCAGCCCCAGCATTTT.

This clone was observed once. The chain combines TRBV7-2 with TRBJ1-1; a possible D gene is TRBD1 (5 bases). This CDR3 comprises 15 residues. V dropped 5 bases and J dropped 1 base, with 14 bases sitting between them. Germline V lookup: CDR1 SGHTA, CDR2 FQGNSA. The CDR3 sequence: CASSVPGSRNTEAFF. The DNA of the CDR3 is TGTGCCAGCAGCGTCCCAGGGTCCAGGAACACTGAAGCTTTCTTT.